One and the same sample provided the 24 T cell receptor beta chains below, sequenced in a study of blood T cell repertoires in COVID-19. Data came from immunoSEQ multiplex PCR; TCRdb stores just in-frame clones and leaves some out. The table has about 260,000 clones, 70% to 90% seen once. The material sequenced was peripheral blood. All receptors come from a woman in her fifties or sixties with COVID-19, enrolled during active disease.

This clone was observed a single time. V gene TRBV11-2 combines with J gene TRBJ1-6; D may be TRBD1 (6 bases). This CDR3 has 16 amino acids. The V gene lost 4 bases and the J gene lost 7 bases, with 17 bases spanning the gap. The germline V gene encodes CDR1 SGHAT and CDR2 FQNNGV. CDR3 coding DNA: TGTGCCAGCAGCTCTACTCCGACAGGCCCAAATTCACCCCTCCACTTT. Its protein is CASSSTPTGPNSPLHF.

This sequence joins TRBV13 and TRBJ2-3; TRBD1 matches at 7 bases. The junction had 17 bases not matched to a gene; V was cut back by 5 bases and J by 9 bases. The CDR3 is made up of 16 amino acids. The V gene's germline CDR1 is PRHDT and CDR2 FYEKMQ (reference sequence). CDR3 nucleotide sequence: TGTGCCAGCAGCCCCCTTTTGCGGACAGGTTTAGGGACGCAGTATTTT. Protein: CASSPLLRTGLGTQYF.

The chain carries TRBV11-2 and TRBJ2-5; perhaps TRBD2 as D (6 bases). CDR3 size: 14 residues. The ends were cut back, 5 bases at V and 5 bases at J, with 15 bases in the middle. Germline V gene sequence: CDR1 SGHAT, CDR2 FQNNGV. The CDR3 is CASSPPGLGETQYF. The CDR3 DNA is TGTGCCAGCAGCCCGCCGGGACTCGGGGAGACCCAGTACTTC. Full variable domain (remainder filled in from reference TRBV11-2 and TRBJ2-5): EAGVAQSPRYKIIEKRQSVAFWCNPISGHATLYWYQQILGQGPKLLIQFQNNGVVDDSQLPKDRFSAERLKGVDSTLKIQPAKLEDSAVYLCASSPPGLGETQYFGPGTRLLVL.

The gene calls are TRBV6-5 and TRBJ2-7, with 10 bases matching TRBD2. The CDR3 totals 14 residues. Trimming removed 6 bases from V and 3 bases from J; junction bases left unmatched: 5. The germline gives CDR1 MNHEY, CDR2 SVGAGI. This CDR3 is CASSLGLADYEQYF. The DNA of the CDR3 is TGTGCCAGCAGCCTAGGACTAGCGGACTACGAGCAGTACTTC.

The rearrangement uses TRBV29-1 and TRBJ2-2; tentatively, D is TRBD1 (5 bases). The germline gives CDR1 SQVTM, CDR2 ANQGSEA. There are 13 residues in the CDR3. Between the trimmed V and J ends, which lost 6 bases and 5 bases, there was a span of 13 bases. CDR3 region: CSVWGAGTGELFF. In nucleotides, the CDR3 is TGCAGCGTCTGGGGTGCAGGGACCGGGGAGCTGTTTTTT.

This chain uses TRBV27 with TRBJ1-6; weak D call: TRBD1 (6 bases). This CDR3 contains 16 residues. The V end was cut by 0 bases, the J end by 6 bases, with 12 bases between. Germline assignment: CDR1 MNHEY and CDR2 SMNVEV (reference sequence). DNA for the CDR3: TGTGCCAGCAGTTTATCTTCAGGGGTCGGTAATTCACCCCTCCACTTT. Its translation is CASSLSSGVGNSPLHF.

The chain has TRBV29-1 and TRBJ2-2; D call uncertain. V was trimmed by 3 bases and J by 0 bases, leaving 5 bases between them. CDR1 and CDR2 (germline): SQVTM, ANQGSEA. CDR3 length: 13 amino acids. CDR3 DNA sequence: TGCAGCGTTGATTCGGCGAACACCGGGGAGCTGTTTTTT. Translating gives CSVDSANTGELFF.

The chain is built from TRBV19 and TRBJ1-4; 9 bases agree with TRBD1. Trimming at V came to 4 bases and at J to 7 bases, leaving 13 bases not matched to a gene. This CDR3 region has 17 residues. Germline V gives CDR1 LNHDA, CDR2 SQIVND (reference sequence). The CDR3 spells CASSKGTGFAEGEKLFF. Written as DNA, the CDR3 is TGTGCCAGTAGTAAAGGGACAGGGTTTGCCGAAGGTGAAAAACTGTTTTTT.

This clone was seen more than once but under ten times. The J gene is TRBJ1-1, the V gene TRBV7-8; 8 bases map to TRBD1. Germline lookup yields CDR1 SGHVS and CDR2 FQNEAQ. With V trimmed by 5 bases and J by 2 bases, 7 bases remained unmatched. There are 15 residues in the CDR3. This chain's CDR3 is CASSLIRGPNTEAFF. In DNA, the CDR3 is TGTGCCAGCAGCCTTATCAGGGGGCCCAACACTGAAGCTTTCTTT. The variable domain in full, completed from reference TRBV7-8 and TRBJ1-1, reads GAGVSQSPRYKVAKRGQDVALRCDPISGHVSLFWYQQALGQGPEFLTYFQNEAQLDKSGLPSDRFFAERPEGSVSTLKIQRTQQEDSAVYLCASSLIRGPNTEAFFGQGTRLTVV.

J is TRBJ2-7 and V is TRBV3-1 (or the pseudogene TRBV3-2); D remains ambiguous. The CDR3 length is 13 residues. Germline CDR1 and CDR2: LGHDT and YNNKEL (reference sequence). Deletions cut 7 bases from V and 0 bases from J, with 10 bases between. CDR3: CASTRSGSYEQYF. The CDR3 nucleotides read TGTGCCAGCACCCGGTCAGGCTCCTACGAGCAGTACTTC.

The chain joins TRBV28 to TRBJ1-2, with D unclear. CDR1 and CDR2 from the germline V gene are MDHEN and SYDVKM. With 5 bases removed from V and 8 bases from J, the gap between germline ends came to 12 bases. The CDR3 has 12 residues. CDR3 region: CASSPRILGYTF. The CDR3 region has the DNA TGTGCCAGCAGTCCCAGGATTCTCGGCTACACCTTC.

This clone showed up just once. The V and J genes are TRBV7-6 and TRBJ2-5; the match to TRBD2 covers 8 bases. Looked up from germline, CDR1 is SGHVS and CDR2 is FNYEAQ. Unmatched junction bases numbered 5, after V lost 0 bases and J lost 2 bases. This CDR3 region has 16 residues. The CDR3 sequence: CASSLASSGWQETQYF. In DNA form, the CDR3 reads TGTGCCAGCAGCTTAGCCTCTAGCGGGTGGCAAGAGACCCAGTACTTC.

The chain links TRBV7-2 to TRBJ2-7; TRBD1 agrees at 7 bases. This CDR3 is built from 11 residues. The J segment lost 6 bases and the V segment lost 4 bases, leaving 0 bases of the junction unmatched. The V gene's germline CDR1 is SGHTA and CDR2 FQGNSA. The CDR3 is CASSYRGEQYF. DNA for the CDR3: TGTGCCAGCAGCTACAGGGGCGAGCAGTACTTC.

The V gene is TRBV19, the J gene TRBJ1-5; a possible D gene is TRBD1 (6 bases). Trimming took off 3 bases at V and 6 bases at J, with 15 bases between the two ends. The V gene's germline CDR1 is LNHDA and CDR2 SQIVND (reference sequence). The CDR3 runs 15 residues. CDR3 residues: CASSIPGGGLQPQHF. The CDR3 DNA sequence: TGTGCCAGTAGTATCCCCGGCGGGGGGCTTCAGCCCCAGCATTTT.

This clone was counted between two and nine times. The chain couples TRBV20-1 to TRBJ1-1; TRBD1 might be the D (6 bases). Per germline, CDR1 DFQATT and CDR2 SNEGSKA (reference sequence). This CDR3 spans 11 amino acids. For the CDR3, the DNA is TGCGGCCAAACAGGGCACACTGAAGCTTTCTTT. It specifies CGQTGHTEAFF.

This sequence joins TRBV24-1 and TRBJ1-5; D is ambiguous. This CDR3 is built from 15 residues. Trimming left V 4 bases short and J 3 bases short, with 12 bases between. Per germline, CDR1 KGHDR and CDR2 SFDVKD. CDR3: CATSDGERTNQPQHF. CDR3 nucleotides: TGTGCCACCAGTGACGGAGAACGAACCAATCAGCCCCAGCATTTT.

The rearrangement uses TRBV6-2 or TRBV6-3 and TRBJ1-5; D is undetermined. The CDR3 has 16 amino acids. Germline loops: CDR1 MNHEY, CDR2 SVGEGT. Trimming pared 2 bases from V and 0 bases from J, leaving 11 bases between. For the CDR3, the DNA is TGTGCCAGCAGTTACAGAGGGTTTGATAGCAATCAGCCCCAGCATTTT. Translating gives CASSYRGFDSNQPQHF.

The sample holds a few counts of this clone. This rearrangement joins TRBV9 to TRBJ2-7; 12 bases fit TRBD2. From germline, CDR1 is SGDLS and CDR2 YYNGEE. The CDR3 consists of 14 residues. Trimming cost V 4 bases and J 6 bases; bases outside gene matches: 5. CDR3 loop: CASSLLAGGREQYF. The CDR3 DNA is TGTGCCAGCAGCCTTCTAGCGGGAGGGCGCGAGCAGTACTTC.

The chain is built from TRBV27 and TRBJ1-1, with unresolved D. Germline CDR1 and CDR2: MNHEY and SMNVEV (reference sequence). V shed 0 bases and J shed 2 bases, with 7 bases lying between them. The CDR3 covers 14 residues. The DNA of the CDR3 is TGTGCCAGCAGTTTATCGGGCGCCAACACTGAAGCTTTCTTT. It translates to CASSLSGANTEAFF.

This clone was seen once. At one end the junction does not follow the germline gene, possibly because of a read error. This chain connects TRBV12-3 or TRBV12-4 to TRBJ1-1, with 7 bases that match TRBD1. This CDR3 spans 12 amino acids. For the CDR3, the DNA is TGTGCCAGCAGTTTGAAGGGGGCGAAGTGGATCTTT. Translation: CASSLKGAKWIF.

The chain employs TRBV6-5 and TRBJ1-1, with 8 bases matching TRBD1. V dropped 7 bases and J dropped 3; count of bases not matched to a gene: 10. Germline V gives CDR1 MNHEY, CDR2 SVGAGI. CDR3 length: 15 residues. CDR3 sequence reads: CASMPRTGTYTEAFF. Written as DNA, the CDR3 is TGTGCCAGCATGCCACGGACAGGGACTTACACTGAAGCTTTCTTT.

The chain recombines TRBV6-5 with TRBJ2-7; tentative D call: TRBD2 (5 bases). The CDR3 runs to 13 residues. Germline V CDR1 and CDR2: MNHEY, SVGAGI. The V gene lost 8 bases and the J gene lost 0 bases, with 11 bases spanning the gap. For the CDR3, the DNA is TGTGCCAGCGGAGAGCGGAACTCCTACGAGCAGTACTTC. Protein product: CASGERNSYEQYF.

This chain joins TRBV3-1 (or the pseudogene TRBV3-2) and TRBJ1-3, with 7 bases lining up with TRBD1. The junction had 4 bases not matched to a gene; V was cut back by 6 bases and J by 8 bases. The CDR3 has 12 residues. Germline values: CDR1 LGHDT, CDR2 YNNKEL (reference sequence). CDR3 in amino acids: CASSDRVDTIYF. In DNA form, the CDR3 reads TGTGCCAGCAGTGACAGGGTGGACACCATATATTTT.

The V and J genes are TRBV11-3 and TRBJ1-5; D gene unclear. The V end was cut by 2 bases, the J end by 5 bases, with 10 bases between. The CDR3 loop spans 14 amino acids. Germline V gene data show CDR1 as SGHNT and CDR2 as YENEEA. The CDR3 DNA follows: TGTGCCAGCAGCTTAAGGAGTATCGATCAGCCCCAGCATTTT. It is translated as CASSLRSIDQPQHF.